This is a list of T cell receptor beta chains from one sample in a study of blood T cell repertoires in COVID-19. Profiled with immunoSEQ multiplex PCR; TCRdb holds only in-frame clones, not every one. This table has 250,000 or so clones, around 90% appearing once. Material for sequencing was peripheral blood. The source of these receptors is an elderly man with acute or convalescent COVID-19. Both conserved end residues are part of each CDR3. D genes are given only for firm matches. Clone size is not always given. Where it is, it says once, few, many or a class for expanded clones.

J gene,D gene,clone size,V gene,CDR3 DNA,CDR3 protein
TRBJ2-1,-,-,TRBV10-3,TGTGCCATCAGTCCCAGTCGAGGTGAGCAGTTCTTC,CAISPSRGEQFF
TRBJ2-3,-,-,TRBV3-1/TRBV3-2,TGTGCCAGCAGCCAAAGATTGGTCGGCCCCTTCCAGGGGAAAACAGATACGCAGTATTTT,CASSQRLVGPFQGKTDTQYF
TRBJ2-2,TRBD2,-,TRBV7-2,TGTGCCAGCAGCTTTCGACTAGCGTCCGGGGAGCTGTTTTTT,CASSFRLASGELFF
TRBJ2-3,-,once,TRBV24-1,TGTGCCACCAGTGATTCGAGGCGTCCCACAGATACGCAGTATTTT,CATSDSRRPTDTQYF
TRBJ2-3,-,-,TRBV19,TGTGCCAGTAAGCAGGGTGCAGATACGCAGTATTTT,CASKQGADTQYF
TRBJ2-3,-,-,TRBV2,TGTGCCAGCAAAGGTGACTTGCGCACAGATACGCAGTATTTT,CASKGDLRTDTQYF
TRBJ1-2,-,-,TRBV19,TGTGCCAGTAAGAGGAATGAGCTTCATGGCTACACCTTC,CASKRNELHGYTF
TRBJ2-7,-,-,TRBV7-8,TGTGCCAGCAGCTTAGCGATTAGTGTCGACGAGCAGTACTTC,CASSLAISVDEQYF
TRBJ2-6,-,-,TRBV12-1,-,CASSFGRGSLHGANVLTF
TRBJ2-7,-,-,TRBV29-1,TGCAGCGTTGCCACGGGTGGCTACGAGCAGTACTTC,CSVATGGYEQYF
TRBJ2-7,TRBD1,few,TRBV4-2,TGTGCCAGCAGCCAAACAGGGGGCCACTCCTACGAGCAGTACTTC,CASSQTGGHSYEQYF
TRBJ2-1,-,-,TRBV3-1/TRBV3-2,TGTGCCAGCAGCCAAGTAAGAAGCGTCGGTGAGCAGTTCTTC,CASSQVRSVGEQFF
TRBJ2-3,-,-,TRBV5-1,TGCGCCAGCAGTCTCCCTAGCACAGATACGCAGTATTTT,CASSLPSTDTQYF